This TCR beta chain was sequenced in a study of regulatory T cells in long-lasting Graves disease. This clonotype was counted ten times or more. Through Arm-PCR of CDR3 regions and iRepertoire HTBI primers, TCR beta libraries were built. TCRdb reprocessed the multiplex PCR reads with MiXCR, giving one entry per CDR3 protein. The data contain 250,000 to 300,000 distinct CDR3 sequences, under 20% of them seen just once; the ten biggest clones take up approximately 15%. The germline V gene has CDR1 MRHNA and CDR2 SNTAGT. There are 14 residues in the CDR3. Deletions cut 2 bases from V and 6 bases from J, with 10 bases between. Time point here: newly diagnosed GD, antithyroid drugs for less than 3 months. RNA from PBMCs was the source of the TCR library. A further study also used this sample, focusing on T cells in Graves' hyperthyroidism and ophthalmopathy.

The chain is built from TRBV6-4 and TRBJ2-2; either TRBD1 or TRBD2 may fit D (5 bases each). The clonotype was recovered from a woman aged 25 to 39 with Graves disease. Here the sequenced sample was peripheral blood mononuclear cells (PBMCs), taken at new diagnosis, from a patient treated with antithyroid drugs. The CDR3 DNA sequence: TGTGCCAGCAGTGACGGGACGGGGTCCGGGGAGCTGTTTTTT. Translated: CASSDGTGSGELFF.